This entry features one T cell receptor (beta chain) sequence. Method: immunoSEQ multiplex PCR; TCRdb's copy keeps in-frame clones and lacks some. The data contain 90,000 to 120,000 clones, around 90% of them singletons. The V gene end was trimmed by 5 bases and the J gene end by 0 bases; junction bases not matched to a gene: 5. Germline lookup yields CDR1 MDHEN and CDR2 SYDVKM. The CDR3 consists of 15 residues. The sample originates from a study of T cell responses to AZD1222 COVID-19 vaccine. The chain uses TRBV28 and TRBJ1-2; 8 bases match TRBD1. This material consisted of peripheral blood, taken 28 days after the second AZD1222 dose. The clonotype originates from an adult who received the AZD1222 COVID-19 vaccine. CDR3 protein: CASSRGTGANYGYTF. The CDR3 nucleotides read TGTGCCAGCAGTCGCGGGACAGGAGCTAACTATGGCTACACCTTC.